These T cell receptor beta chains were read from a single sample in a study of blood T cells in healthy people across ages. TCRdb fed the 5' RACE reads into MiXCR, producing one record per CDR3 protein. The table lists 1.5 million to 2 million distinct CDR3 sequences, 28% of them singletons. The sequenced sample was blood. These receptors were taken from a woman in her twenties or thirties in good health. Each CDR3 is given with its conserved first and last residue.

TRBV7-6 CASSLTGSETYEQYF
TRBV6-5 CASSYSITVGSYEQYF
TRBV7-2 CASSTSFGTGGLGKYF
TRBV7-2 CASSSAGTSIDEQFF
TRBV10-3 CAISESIGANEQFF
TRBV20-1 CTFRGRGETQYF
TRBV6-1 CASSDPSFLAGGPDTQYF
TRBV20-1 CSATGGGYGYTF
TRBV20-1 CSGRGRAGEQFF
TRBV20-1 CSARPLSYEQYF
TRBV19 CASRTSAGANVLTF
TRBV7-8 CASSSGRMNAGELFF
TRBV3-1 CASSQRGGGKLFF
TRBV20-1 CSARDHGQGNSPLHF
TRBV20-1 CSATSVGGKETQYF
TRBV12-3/TRBV12-4 CASSPGQGGFGCYTF
TRBV6-5 CASSYLGNYEQYF
TRBV7-2 CASSLIAGARTGKLFF
TRBV20-1 CSTRQGAQETQYF
TRBV5-1 CDPPDTQYF
TRBV28 CASGRGDRDEQYF
TRBV20-1 CSARVGGVHGYTF
TRBV20-1 CSARDNLAKPQFF
TRBV6-4 CASFLQGGIRYEQYF
TRBV5-1 CASSLEGLGREQYF
TRBV4-1 CASSQAGTGHFSYNEQFF
TRBV7-9 CASSLAQWEKLFF
TRBV3-1 CASSRNRESTDTQYF
TRBV7-9 CASSLDSGTAKNIQYF
TRBV10-3 CAISENPRETQYF
TRBV7-6 CASTRRGDQDEQFF
TRBV12-3/TRBV12-4 CASSADRGRNYGYTF
TRBV7-2 CASSPREGRGDTQYF
TRBV7-9 CTSSLVPSGGYEQYF
TRBV20-1 CSARNGLGSSEAFF
TRBV28 CASSLQVSNYGYTF
TRBV5-1 CASSPRFSGSRPVSGEQFF
TRBV6-2/TRBV6-3 CASSRITAYNEQFF
TRBV6-5 CASSYVRGTYNEQFF
TRBV6-5 CASAGTGSMRSYTF
TRBV4-1 CASSHVPAGYNEQFF
TRBV9 CASSHGGGTEAFF
TRBV18 CASSPARDTTQHF
TRBV12-3/TRBV12-4 CASSLAGGNGGEQFF
TRBV29-1 CSVEPTGYYYEQYF
TRBV30 CVWSVYTDTQYF
TRBV5-5 CASSLVAGAAQETQYF
TRBV6-6 CASSYVRVDGYTF
TRBV6-2/TRBV6-3 CASRERYYEQYF
TRBV5-6 CASSLPGHRYYNEQFF
TRBV9 CASSALGSAKNIQYF
TRBV20-1 CSARGLPRTGGNQPQHF
TRBV25-1 CASPKSIAGGARTSISYNEQFF
TRBV6-6 CASSYDVRDGYTF
TRBV4-1 CASSPTPGQGQYNEQFF
TRBV2 CASRKTGRHYEQYF
TRBV5-5 CASLRQGPPMNTEAFF
TRBV5-1 CASSLAYRNNEQFF
TRBV7-2 CASSLTSGQLSGANVLTF